One and the same sample provided the 27 T cell receptor beta chains below, sequenced in a study of control samples from healthy donors and cancer patients. Sequencing used immunoSEQ multiplex PCR; TCRdb keeps in-frame clones, though not all of them. This sample has more than 60,000 clones, with nearly 90% found just once. The sequenced material came from PBMCs. Source of these receptors: a man aged 60 to 75 with colorectal cancer.

The genes are TRBV6-4 and TRBJ2-5, with D unresolved. This CDR3 comprises 12 residues. CDR1 and CDR2 (germline): MRHNA, SNTAGT. V gave up 0 bases and J gave up 2 bases, with 1 base separating them. The CDR3 DNA follows: TGTGCCAGCAGTGACTCGCAAGAGACCCAGTACTTC. Translated, it gives CASSDSQETQYF.

This chain joins TRBV5-1 and TRBJ2-5; D gene ambiguous. The CDR3 totals 14 residues. Germline V gene lookup returns CDR1 SGHRS and CDR2 YFSETQ. V was pared by 0 bases and J by 4 bases, with 10 bases between. The CDR3 is CASSLAKVGETQYF. CDR3 sequence (DNA): TGCGCCAGCAGCTTGGCCAAAGTAGGAGAGACCCAGTACTTC.

The J gene is TRBJ2-3, the V gene TRBV30; 7 positions agree with TRBD2. This CDR3 region has 16 residues. The germline gives CDR1 GTSNPN, CDR2 SVGIG (reference sequence). J was trimmed by 3 bases and V by 2 bases; bases with no gene match: 11. CDR3 in DNA: TGTGCCTGGAGTCCCGTCCGGGCGGGAGTGACAGATACGCAGTATTTT. Its translation is CAWSPVRAGVTDTQYF. Variable domain in full (rest from reference TRBV30 and TRBJ2-3): SQTIHQWPATLVQPVGSPLSLECTVEGTSNPNLYWYRQAAGRGLQLLFYSVGIGQISSEVPQNLSASRPQDRQFILSSKKLLLSDSGFYLCAWSPVRAGVTDTQYFGPGTRLTVL.

This sequence joins TRBV5-1 and TRBJ2-3; 12 nucleotides line up with TRBD2. After removal of 4 bases from V and 4 bases from J, the junction contained 4 bases not matched to a gene. The V gene's germline CDR1 is SGHRS and CDR2 YFSETQ. The CDR3 runs 15 residues. The CDR3 region has the DNA TGCGCCAGCAGCCCTACTAGCGGGGGGCCAGATACGCAGTATTTT. Translated, it gives CASSPTSGGPDTQYF.

The V gene is TRBV4-3, the J gene TRBJ2-6, with unresolved D. This CDR3 is built from 15 residues. Trimming removed 0 bases at V and 4 bases at J, with 7 bases between. CDR1 and CDR2 (germline): LGHNA, YSLEER. The CDR3 reads CASSQDITGANVLTF. CDR3 bases: TGCGCCAGCAGCCAAGACATAACCGGGGCCAACGTCCTGACTTTC.

The chain combines TRBV4-1 with TRBJ2-7; 12 bases line up with TRBD2. The V segment lost 4 bases and the J segment 0 bases; nucleotides outside the gene matches: 4. Germline CDR1 reads MGHRA; CDR2 reads YSYEKL. The CDR3 runs to 16 residues. Written as DNA, the CDR3 is TGCGCCAGCAGCCGCCCACTAGCGGGGGGCTCCTACGAGCAGTACTTC. Protein product: CASSRPLAGGSYEQYF.

The chain uses TRBV11-1 and TRBJ2-7; D gene ambiguous. CDR3 length: 13 amino acids. Germline-derived CDR1 and CDR2 are SGHAT and FQDESV (reference sequence). Trimming shortened V by 5 bases and J by 6 bases, and 14 bases separated the two germline ends. The CDR3 coding sequence is TGTGCCAGCAGCCTACGGACCCTCGGCGAGCAGTACTTC. Protein sequence: CASSLRTLGEQYF.

The genes are TRBV3-1 (or the pseudogene TRBV3-2) and TRBJ2-1, with D tentatively TRBD2 (5 bases). This CDR3 comprises 13 residues. The V gene's germline CDR1 is LGHDT and CDR2 YNNKEL (reference sequence). V lost 4 bases and J lost 5, with 9 bases in between. The chain's CDR3 is CASSPGTNNEQFF. The CDR3 DNA is TGTGCCAGCAGCCCGGGAACCAACAATGAGCAGTTCTTC.

In nucleotides, the CDR3 is TGTGCCAGCAGCTTTGGGACAGGGGCTTCAACCAAAAACATTCAGTACTTC. Translation gives CASSFGTGASTKNIQYF. The chain joins TRBV5-6 to TRBJ2-4; 10 positions match TRBD1. V lost 2 bases to trimming and J lost 2 bases; unmatched junction nucleotides: 7. Per germline, CDR1 SGHDT and CDR2 YYEEEE. This CDR3 is 17 amino acids long.

The table lists this clone with a few counts. The J gene is TRBJ1-2, the V gene TRBV5-1; the match to TRBD1 covers 12 bases. The germline gives CDR1 SGHRS, CDR2 YFSETQ. V lost 3 bases to trimming and J lost 7 bases; unmatched junction nucleotides: 7. CDR3 size: 15 residues. CDR3 in amino acids: CASSSPGQGAFGYTF. For the CDR3, the DNA is TGCGCCAGCAGCTCCCCGGGACAGGGGGCTTTTGGCTACACCTTC.

The chain links TRBV5-5 to TRBJ1-4; 10 bases agree with TRBD1. From germline, CDR1 is SGHKS and CDR2 YYEKEE (reference sequence). The CDR3 has 15 amino acids. J was trimmed by 8 bases and V by 4 bases; bases with no gene match: 8. This CDR3 reads CASSPVGTGVEKLFF. The CDR3 nucleotides read TGTGCCAGCAGCCCCGTAGGGACAGGGGTGGAAAAACTGTTTTTT.

The gene calls are TRBV28 and TRBJ2-7; D possibly corresponds to TRBD1 (6 bases). The CDR3 totals 12 residues. Germline V gene data show CDR1 as MDHEN and CDR2 as SYDVKM. V dropped 6 bases and J dropped 2 bases, with 8 bases sitting between them. The CDR3 region has the DNA TGTGCCAGCAGCAGGGGTACCTACGAGCAGTACTTC. It codes for CASSRGTYEQYF.

The chain joins TRBV7-2 to TRBJ1-1; 8 bases align to TRBD1. This CDR3 spans 15 amino acids. Per the germline V gene, CDR1 is SGHTA and CDR2 is FQGNSA. After removal of 0 bases from V and 1 base from J, the junction contained 1 base not matched to a gene. CDR3 sequence reads: CASSLAGTGNTEAFF. DNA of the CDR3: TGTGCCAGCAGCTTAGCGGGGACAGGGAACACTGAAGCTTTCTTT.

The chain combines TRBV19 with TRBJ2-1; 7 nucleotides agree with TRBD2. CDR1 and CDR2 from the germline V gene are LNHDA and SQIVND (reference sequence). This CDR3 contains 15 residues. The trim removed 7 bases at V and 0 bases at J, leaving 6 bases unmatched. CDR3 sequence: CASTMGGGSYNEQFF. The CDR3 nucleotides are TGTGCCAGTACCATGGGGGGGGGCTCCTACAATGAGCAGTTCTTC.

Written as DNA, the CDR3 is TGTGCCAGCAGTGAAGCGTCCCCGAACACTGAAGCTTTCTTT. Protein product: CASSEASPNTEAFF. The V gene is TRBV6-1, the J gene TRBJ1-1; D is uncertain. V shed 0 bases and J shed 1 base, with 6 bases lying between them. CDR1 MNHNS and CDR2 SASEGT come from the germline V gene. The CDR3 runs to 14 residues.

The chain carries TRBV9 and TRBJ1-1; no clear D gene. The CDR3 totals 15 residues. The germline V gene encodes CDR1 SGDLS and CDR2 YYNGEE. V lost 0 bases, J lost 0 bases, and 9 bases lay in between. In DNA, the CDR3 is TGTGCCAGCAGCGTAGGTATAGGGCTGAACACTGAAGCTTTCTTT. Protein sequence: CASSVGIGLNTEAFF.

This chain links TRBV14 with TRBJ1-2; maybe TRBD1 (5 bases). V was cut by 4 bases and J by 5 bases, with 11 bases left in between. The CDR3 is 13 amino acids. The germline gives CDR1 SGHDN, CDR2 FVKESK. In DNA, the CDR3 is TGTGCCAGCAGCCCTGGCTCAGGGTATGGCTACACCTTC. Translating gives CASSPGSGYGYTF.

The rearrangement joins TRBV18 to TRBJ2-7; 10 bases align to TRBD2. Germline CDR1 reads KGHSH; CDR2 reads LQKENI. Germline trimming cut 3 bases from V and 4 bases from J; bases unmatched to any gene: 6. This CDR3 comprises 15 residues. The CDR3 protein is CASSPSSGSEYEQYF. CDR3 bases: TGTGCCAGCTCACCCTCTAGCGGGAGTGAGTACGAGCAGTACTTC.

The chain joins TRBV30 to TRBJ2-6; D gene unclear. Trimming removed 0 bases at V and 0 bases at J, with 15 bases between. Germline V gene sequence: CDR1 GTSNPN, CDR2 SVGIG (reference sequence). The CDR3 runs 18 residues. The CDR3 protein is CAWSVDQFLSSGANVLTF. DNA for the CDR3: TGTGCCTGGAGTGTAGATCAATTTTTAAGCTCTGGGGCCAACGTCCTGACTTTC. The whole variable domain, remainder taken from reference TRBV30 and TRBJ2-6, is SQTIHQWPATLVQPVGSPLSLECTVEGTSNPNLYWYRQAAGRGLQLLFYSVGIGQISSEVPQNLSASRPQDRQFILSSKKLLLSDSGFYLCAWSVDQFLSSGANVLTFGAGSRLTVL.

The rearrangement uses TRBV4-2 and TRBJ2-5; 12 bases are shared with TRBD1. This CDR3 has 14 residues. Trimming at V came to 8 bases and at J to 5 bases, leaving 6 bases not matched to a gene. Germline V CDR1 and CDR2: LGHNA, YNFKEQ. CDR3 region: CASGRDRGRETQYF. CDR3 sequence (DNA): TGTGCCAGCGGAAGGGACAGGGGGCGGGAGACCCAGTACTTC.

A single count supports this clone. The chain combines TRBV2 with TRBJ1-5; tentatively, D is TRBD1 (5 bases). Per the germline V gene, CDR1 is SNHLY and CDR2 is FYNNEI. Trimming removed 7 bases from V and 5 bases from J, with 15 bases in between. CDR3 length: 14 amino acids. CDR3 DNA: TGTGCCAGCAACAGGTTCGCCTCTGATCAGCCCCAGCATTTT. This gives the protein CASNRFASDQPQHF.

The V gene is TRBV24-1, the J gene TRBJ1-2; 7 positions agree with TRBD1. The junction had 7 bases not matched to a gene; V was cut back by 6 bases and J by 4 bases. The germline V gene has CDR1 KGHDR and CDR2 SFDVKD. The CDR3 has 14 residues. The CDR3 reads CATSPRQGSYGYTF. CDR3 in DNA: TGTGCCACCAGTCCTCGACAGGGCAGCTATGGCTACACCTTC.

This rearrangement joins TRBV9 to TRBJ1-2; D might be TRBD1 (5 bases). Germline V gives CDR1 SGDLS, CDR2 YYNGEE. This CDR3 is built from 14 residues. Between the trimmed V and J ends, which lost 4 bases and 4 bases, there was a span of 14 bases. CDR3 in amino acids: CASSSSPDSYGYTF. In nucleotides, the CDR3 is TGTGCCAGCAGCTCGAGCCCTGACAGCTATGGCTACACCTTC.

This clone appeared a single time. The chain employs TRBV11-2 and TRBJ2-7, with 8 bases identical to TRBD2. With 1 base clipped from V and 5 bases from J, the junction kept 10 bases outside the gene matches. CDR3 size: 16 residues. The germline gives CDR1 SGHAT, CDR2 FQNNGV. The CDR3 protein is CASSLVGQRGIHEQYF. CDR3 nucleotides: TGTGCCAGCAGCTTAGTGGGGCAGCGGGGGATCCACGAGCAGTACTTC. The full variable domain, rest sourced from reference TRBV11-2 and TRBJ2-7, is EAGVAQSPRYKIIEKRQSVAFWCNPISGHATLYWYQQILGQGPKLLIQFQNNGVVDDSQLPKDRFSAERLKGVDSTLKIQPAKLEDSAVYLCASSLVGQRGIHEQYFGPGTRLTVT.

V is TRBV10-1 and J is TRBJ2-7, with a possible D match to TRBD1 (6 bases). Per germline, CDR1 WNHNN and CDR2 SYGVQD (reference sequence). This CDR3 spans 13 amino acids. V shed 4 bases and J shed 7 bases, with 14 bases lying between them. In DNA, the CDR3 is TGCGCCAGCAGTGGGAGACAGGTAAGGGAGCAGTACTTC. Its translation is CASSGRQVREQYF.

This chain links TRBV28 with TRBJ1-2; a weak D match, TRBD1 (5 bases). The ends were cut back, 6 bases at V and 4 bases at J, with 15 bases in the middle. Germline CDR1 MDHEN, CDR2 SYDVKM. The CDR3 runs 14 residues. CDR3: CASRGGGGFYGYTF. The CDR3 coding sequence is TGTGCCAGCAGGGGCGGGGGAGGTTTCTATGGCTACACCTTC.

V gene TRBV5-1 combines with J gene TRBJ2-5; D might be TRBD1 or TRBD2, each matching 5 bases. This CDR3 region has 15 residues. In germline, CDR1 is SGHRS, CDR2 YFSETQ. Trimming took off 0 bases at V and 5 bases at J, with 14 bases between the two ends. The CDR3 DNA is TGCGCCAGCAGCTTGGAGCCAGGGAGTCGGGAGACCCAGTACTTC. This codes for CASSLEPGSRETQYF.